These T cell receptor beta chains were read from a single sample in a study of T cells expressing NK-cell markers. TCRdb re-called the 5' RACE reads; every CDR3 protein appears as one record, without DNA. The data show over 200,000 distinct CDR3 sequences, and the top ten clones hold 0.39%. The sample comprised blood T cells: a sorted CD56 or NKG2C T cell subset, CD4+ or CD8+ T cells, or bulk PBMC T cells (not recorded which). The receptors were gathered from a man in his late teens or twenties in good health. Each CDR3 is given with its conserved first and last residue. Fields, in order: J gene, V gene, CDR3 protein.

j_call: TRBJ2-1; v_call: TRBV12-3/TRBV12-4; cdr3_aa: CASSRLAGANEQFF
j_call: TRBJ2-3; v_call: TRBV19; cdr3_aa: CASSIIAGSTGTDTQYF
j_call: TRBJ1-5; v_call: TRBV6-5; cdr3_aa: CASSYSRILNQPQHF
j_call: TRBJ2-7; v_call: TRBV20-1; cdr3_aa: CSASLASGLYEQYF
j_call: TRBJ2-3; v_call: TRBV20-1; cdr3_aa: CSAIRGNHPADTQYF
j_call: TRBJ2-2; v_call: TRBV10-3; cdr3_aa: CAISESRGRTGELFF
j_call: TRBJ1-1; v_call: TRBV12-3/TRBV12-4; cdr3_aa: CASSTPTTGNTEAFF
j_call: TRBJ2-5; v_call: TRBV11-3; cdr3_aa: CASSLDGPVETQYF
j_call: TRBJ2-7; v_call: TRBV30; cdr3_aa: CAWRPELVSGEQYF
j_call: TRBJ2-7; v_call: TRBV6-2/TRBV6-3; cdr3_aa: CASSKVTPGPHEQYF
j_call: TRBJ2-1; v_call: TRBV12-5; cdr3_aa: CASGFWREQFF
j_call: TRBJ2-1; v_call: TRBV5-1; cdr3_aa: CASSGVGDRVYNEQFF
j_call: TRBJ2-5; v_call: TRBV7-9; cdr3_aa: CASSRTSGIGETQYF
j_call: TRBJ2-5; v_call: TRBV12-3/TRBV12-4; cdr3_aa: CASSFTTPATQYF
j_call: TRBJ2-1; v_call: TRBV20-1; cdr3_aa: CSARERLIAQFF
j_call: TRBJ2-1; v_call: TRBV15; cdr3_aa: CATSRDSGTYNEQFF
j_call: TRBJ1-4; v_call: TRBV20-1; cdr3_aa: CSAVLRGPEKLFF
j_call: TRBJ2-1; v_call: TRBV5-1; cdr3_aa: CASSLVGTEEQFF
j_call: TRBJ1-4; v_call: TRBV5-1; cdr3_aa: CASSFYSPEKLFF
j_call: TRBJ2-5; v_call: TRBV25-1; cdr3_aa: CASSGTPPSTETQYF
j_call: TRBJ2-5; v_call: TRBV29-1; cdr3_aa: CSVETGERETQYF
j_call: TRBJ2-7; v_call: TRBV29-1; cdr3_aa: CSAYGGSPYEQYF
j_call: TRBJ2-3; v_call: TRBV20-1; cdr3_aa: CSASGGRDTQYF
j_call: TRBJ2-3; v_call: TRBV5-1; cdr3_aa: CASSLAPGLAQDTQYF
j_call: TRBJ2-7; v_call: TRBV24-1; cdr3_aa: CALGEGRNEQYF
j_call: TRBJ2-1; v_call: TRBV7-7; cdr3_aa: CASSLSAATTEQFF
j_call: TRBJ1-2; v_call: TRBV11-2; cdr3_aa: CASSLDGGGYTF
j_call: TRBJ2-7; v_call: TRBV12-3/TRBV12-4; cdr3_aa: CASSFGQGVPYEQYF
j_call: TRBJ2-2; v_call: TRBV12-3/TRBV12-4; cdr3_aa: CASSWAGGNTGELFF
j_call: TRBJ1-5; v_call: TRBV5-1; cdr3_aa: CASSKNFGDQPQHF
j_call: TRBJ2-7; v_call: TRBV5-1; cdr3_aa: CASSGKREGVYEQYF
j_call: TRBJ2-1; v_call: TRBV5-4; cdr3_aa: CASSPPPSGRGHEQFF
j_call: TRBJ2-3; v_call: TRBV4-3; cdr3_aa: CASSQGTGDTQYF
j_call: TRBJ2-5; v_call: TRBV20-1; cdr3_aa: CSAISGQETQYF
j_call: TRBJ2-3; v_call: TRBV2; cdr3_aa: CASSGGWDRAKQYF
j_call: TRBJ1-2; v_call: TRBV14; cdr3_aa: CASSRDRGFGYTF
j_call: TRBJ2-1; v_call: TRBV7-2; cdr3_aa: CASSFSGLAANEQFF
j_call: TRBJ1-6; v_call: TRBV7-8; cdr3_aa: CASSLDGTYNSPLHF
j_call: TRBJ2-2; v_call: TRBV7-2; cdr3_aa: CASSPHGNTGELFF
j_call: TRBJ2-3; v_call: TRBV19; cdr3_aa: CASNGRTADTQYF
j_call: TRBJ2-1; v_call: TRBV3-1; cdr3_aa: CASSQVGTSGYTYNEQFF
j_call: TRBJ2-1; v_call: TRBV11-2; cdr3_aa: CASSLRLGSYNEQFF
j_call: TRBJ2-7; v_call: TRBV12-3/TRBV12-4; cdr3_aa: CASSPLGAGFEQYF
j_call: TRBJ2-7; v_call: TRBV4-2; cdr3_aa: CASSQRQGYEQYF
j_call: TRBJ1-5; v_call: TRBV5-5; cdr3_aa: CASSLEVDRGRQPQHF
j_call: TRBJ2-3; v_call: TRBV20-1; cdr3_aa: CSARDFLAGATDTQYF
j_call: TRBJ2-5; v_call: TRBV12-3/TRBV12-4; cdr3_aa: CASSPPDRGQYF
j_call: TRBJ2-2; v_call: TRBV5-1; cdr3_aa: CASSGQDPNTGELFF
j_call: TRBJ2-1; v_call: TRBV12-3/TRBV12-4; cdr3_aa: CASSLGLLGLRSNNEQFF
j_call: TRBJ2-3; v_call: TRBV6-1; cdr3_aa: CASSEGSGGRGTQYF
j_call: TRBJ1-2; v_call: TRBV5-1; cdr3_aa: CASGTVDGYTF
j_call: TRBJ2-1; v_call: TRBV5-1; cdr3_aa: CASSLAGGLDEQFF
j_call: TRBJ1-1; v_call: TRBV20-1; cdr3_aa: CSARKGQGTINTEAFF
j_call: TRBJ1-3; v_call: TRBV12-3/TRBV12-4; cdr3_aa: CASSLVPISGNTIYF